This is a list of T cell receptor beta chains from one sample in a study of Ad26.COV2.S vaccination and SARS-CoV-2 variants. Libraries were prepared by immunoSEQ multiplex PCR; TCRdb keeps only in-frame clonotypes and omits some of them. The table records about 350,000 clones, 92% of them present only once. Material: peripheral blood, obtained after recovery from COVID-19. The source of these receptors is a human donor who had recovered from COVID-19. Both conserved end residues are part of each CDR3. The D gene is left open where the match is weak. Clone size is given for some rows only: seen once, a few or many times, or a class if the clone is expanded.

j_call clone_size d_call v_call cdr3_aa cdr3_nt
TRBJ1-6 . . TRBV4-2 CASSQFADGGSPLHF TGTGCCAGCAGCCAATTCGCCGACGGGGGTTCACCCCTCCACTTT
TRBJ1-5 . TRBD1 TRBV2 CASSDLGQGGQPQHF TGTGCCAGCAGTGATTTGGGACAGGGGGGCCAGCCCCAGCATTTT
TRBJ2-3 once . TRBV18 CASSLRLDPDTQYF TGTGCCAGCTCACTAAGACTAGACCCAGATACGCAGTATTTT
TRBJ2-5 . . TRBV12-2 CASPQRNRGVWQETQYF TGTGCAAGTCCCCAACGAAATAGAGGGGTATGGCAGGAGACCCAGTACTTC
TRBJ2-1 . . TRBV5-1 CASSPGRPDEQFF TGCGCCAGCAGCCCGGGACGTCCCGATGAGCAGTTCTTC
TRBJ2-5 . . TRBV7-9 CASSLRPGELQETQYF TGTGCCAGCAGCTTACGCCCCGGGGAGCTCCAAGAGACCCAGTACTTC
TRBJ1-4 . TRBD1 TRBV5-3 CARSGRQGPRSPTNEKLFF TGTGCCAGAAGCGGGCGACAGGGGCCACGCAGCCCAACTAATGAAAAACTGTTTTTT
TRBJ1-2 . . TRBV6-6 CASSFQGGYGYTF TGTGCCAGCAGTTTCCAGGGCGGCTATGGCTACACCTTC
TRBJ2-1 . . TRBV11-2 CASSFPTNYNEQFF TGTGCCAGCAGCTTCCCGACAAACTACAATGAGCAGTTCTTC
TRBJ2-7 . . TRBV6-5 CASRRGNSYEQYF TGTGCCAGCAGACGGGGGAACTCCTACGAGCAGTACTTC
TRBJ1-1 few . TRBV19 CASSRGRGTEAFF TGTGCCAGTAGTAGGGGCCGGGGCACTGAAGCTTTCTTT
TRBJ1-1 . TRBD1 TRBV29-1 CSVGRDRGAFF TGCAGCGTTGGTAGGGACAGGGGGGCTTTCTTT
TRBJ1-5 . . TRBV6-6 CASSWRNQPQHF TGTGCCAGCTCCTGGCGCAATCAGCCCCAGCATTTT
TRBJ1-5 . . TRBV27 CASSYSNQPQHF TGTGCCAGCAGTTATAGCAATCAGCCCCAGCATTTT
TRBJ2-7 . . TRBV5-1 CASSLAGGLDYEQYF TGCGCCAGCAGCTTGGCCGGGGGACTGGACTACGAGCAGTACTTC
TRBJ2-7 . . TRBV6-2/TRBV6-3 CASSEGILLLEQYF TGTGCCAGCAGCGAGGGGATACTCCTACTCGAGCAGTACTTC
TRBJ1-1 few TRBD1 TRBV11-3 CASSLTGDTEAFF TGTGCCAGCAGCTTAACAGGGGACACTGAAGCTTTCTTT